This T cell receptor beta chain was sequenced for a study of CD4 T cells in relation to SARS-CoV-2 and coronaviruses. Turning to the study itself: ViraFEST: approximately eleven-day antigen culture of PBMCs, then TCR beta CDR3 sequencing. Controls used an HIV-1 Nef peptide pool or no peptide.

TCRdb's copy holds only in-frame clones and misses some; the assay was immunoSEQ multiplex PCR. In the table there are 20,000 to 25,000 clones, less than 75% of which are singletons. Unexposed donor CD4+ T cells date from about 2011-2018, before the COVID-19 pandemic. After ten to eleven days of culture, CD4+ T cells were isolated. A word on this clone: Antigen specificity is unknown.

Sequenced sample: CD4+ T cells from PBMCs, cultured in vitro. The source is a human donor in good health.

CDR3 sequence (DNA): TGTGCCAGCAGTTATTTCACCGGGGAGCTGTTTTTT. Protein product: CASSYFTGELFF. The rearrangement links TRBV12-3 or TRBV12-4 to TRBJ2-2; no clear D gene. The CDR3 loop spans 12 amino acids. V was trimmed by 4 bases and J by 4 bases, leaving 4 bases between them.